This TCR beta chain is drawn from a study of regulatory T cells in long-lasting Graves disease. V was shortened by 2 bases and J by 9 bases, with 16 bases between the two germline ends. The CDR3 is 14 residues long. The V gene's germline CDR1 is SGHAT and CDR2 FQDESV (reference sequence). Time point in this sample: newly diagnosed GD, antithyroid drugs for less than 3 months. Extracted RNA from PBMCs served as the source of the TCR library. On this clonotype: Its antigen remains unknown.

Combining iRepertoire HTBI primers with Arm-PCR of CDR3 regions, the authors built TCR beta libraries. TCRdb independently ran MiXCR on the multiplex PCR reads; one entry per CDR3 protein. Of hundreds of thousands of distinct CDR3 sequences detected, roughly 16% appear once; the ten largest clones hold approximately 25%. The study's findings and limits: Persistent disease preferred TRBV28, TRBJ1-2 and TRBJ2-5; new disease, TRBV20-1 and TRBJ2-1. The TCR repertoire of persistent Graves' patients was less diverse than that of newly diagnosed ones.

These data also featured in a second study, about T cells in Graves' hyperthyroidism and ophthalmopathy.

V and J are TRBV11-1 and TRBJ1-2; tentatively, D is TRBD1 (5 bases). Sample: peripheral blood mononuclear cells (PBMCs), taken at new diagnosis, from a patient treated with antithyroid drugs. The origin of this receptor is a woman aged 35-65 years with Graves disease. CDR3 coding DNA: TGTGCCAGCAGCTTAACGGGGACGTCCGATCGCTACACCTTC. Protein product: CASSLTGTSDRYTF.